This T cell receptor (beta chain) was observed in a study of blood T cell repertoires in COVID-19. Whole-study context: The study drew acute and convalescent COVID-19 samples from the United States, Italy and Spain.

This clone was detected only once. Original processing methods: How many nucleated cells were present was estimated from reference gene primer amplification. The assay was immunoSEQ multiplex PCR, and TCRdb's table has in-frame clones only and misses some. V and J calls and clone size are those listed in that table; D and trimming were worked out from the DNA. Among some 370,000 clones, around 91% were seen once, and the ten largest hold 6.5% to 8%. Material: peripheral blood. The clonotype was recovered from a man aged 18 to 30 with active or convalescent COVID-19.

CDR3 region: CASAPGDRSYNEQFF. CDR3 nucleotides: TGTGCCAGCGCGCCCGGGGACAGGTCCTACAATGAGCAGTTCTTC. The chain uses TRBV11-2 and TRBJ2-1, with 8 bases fitting TRBD1. Trimming at V came to 8 bases and at J to 1 base, leaving 7 bases not matched to a gene. The CDR3 runs 15 residues. Germline V gene lookup returns CDR1 SGHAT and CDR2 FQNNGV.